One and the same sample provided the 2 T cell receptor beta chains below, sequenced in a study of T cell responses to AZD1222 COVID-19 vaccine. TCRdb's copy holds only in-frame clones and misses some; the assay was immunoSEQ multiplex PCR. The sample records over 100,000 clones, roughly 90% being singletons. Sequenced material: peripheral blood, taken on day 0 of AZD1222 vaccination. Source of these receptors: an adult in good health.

This clone was seen a single time. V gene TRBV3-1 (or the pseudogene TRBV3-2) combines with J gene TRBJ2-2, with TRBD1 identical over 9 bases. V dropped 3 bases and J dropped 0; count of bases not matched to a gene: 5. Germline V CDR1 and CDR2: LGHDT, YNNKEL (reference sequence). The CDR3 totals 17 residues. CDR3 in amino acids: CASSQPDRGSNTGELFF. In DNA, the CDR3 is TGTGCCAGCAGCCAGCCTGACAGGGGGTCGAACACCGGGGAGCTGTTTTTT.

This sequence joins TRBV3-1 (or the pseudogene TRBV3-2) and TRBJ1-1; D possibly corresponds to TRBD1 (5 bases). Trimming took off 1 base at V and 2 bases at J, with 20 bases between the two ends. This CDR3 spans 18 amino acids. The germline gives CDR1 LGHDT, CDR2 YNNKEL (reference sequence). The DNA of the CDR3 is TGTGCCAGCAGCCAAGTGAACGCTATGGGGGTTTTAAACACTGAAGCTTTCTTT. Translated, it gives CASSQVNAMGVLNTEAFF.